The sequence of this T cell receptor beta chain was determined in a study of CD8+ T cells in alopecia areata. Across the whole study: Treatment ran 6 to 18 months, with 6 months of follow-up afterward.

Extracted from the samples, RNA was reverse transcribed into cDNA to serve as the sequencing template. Produced via immunoSEQ multiplex PCR; TCRdb's table is partial and in-frame only. Among some 200,000 clones listed, approximately 56% were seen once. Germline loops: CDR1 SQVTM, CDR2 ANQGSEA. With 7 bases clipped from V and 3 bases from J, the junction kept 6 bases outside the gene matches. This CDR3 is built from 13 residues. The chain employs TRBV29-1 and TRBJ1-1; 9 nucleotides align to TRBD1. The TCR sequence derives from a human donor with alopecia areata. This sample comprised CD4+ T cells sorted from blood, obtained at week 0. CDR3 in DNA: TGCAGCGCACAGGGGGCAAGGGACACTGAAGCTTTCTTT. Its protein is CSAQGARDTEAFF.